Listed below are T cell receptor beta chains from one sample, sequenced in a study of T-cell reconstitution after alpha-beta-depleted transplantation in children. TCRdb called the PCR reads again in MiXCR, with one record for every CDR3 protein. The sample yields about 980,000 distinct CDR3 sequences, about 30% seen once. This specimen was PBMCs, mostly from graft donor cells, taken 360 days after TCRalphabeta/CD19-depleted stem cell transplant. These TCRs come from a boy in the first two years of life who had a stem cell transplant for SCID, so the T cells may come from the graft donor. Both conserved end residues are part of each CDR3. A D gene is named only where the DNA matches it firmly. Part of the rows lack a size; the others show once, few, many or a class for expanded clones.

cdr3_length: 15; j_call: TRBJ2-3; d_call: NA; v_call: TRBV4-1; clone_size: NA; cdr3_aa: CASSHPVPPSDTQYF; cdr3_nt: TGCGCCAGCAGCCATCCAGTCCCTCCATCAGATACGCAGTATTTT
cdr3_length: 16; j_call: TRBJ2-3; d_call: TRBD1; v_call: TRBV5-1; clone_size: NA; cdr3_aa: CASSQRQGASTDTQYF; cdr3_nt: TGCGCCAGCAGCCAGAGACAGGGCGCTAGCACAGATACGCAGTATTTT
cdr3_length: 15; j_call: TRBJ2-2; d_call: TRBD1; v_call: TRBV5-6; clone_size: NA; cdr3_aa: CASTKRQGNTGELFF; cdr3_nt: TGTGCCAGCACCAAAAGACAGGGGAACACCGGGGAGCTGTTTTTT
cdr3_length: 19; j_call: TRBJ2-7; d_call: TRBD2; v_call: TRBV11-2; clone_size: NA; cdr3_aa: CASSLVGVGGTRRSYEQYF; cdr3_nt: TGTGCCAGCAGCTTAGTAGGGGTTGGTGGGACTAGACGGTCCTACGAGCAGTACTTC
cdr3_length: 15; j_call: TRBJ1-1; d_call: NA; v_call: TRBV6-5; clone_size: NA; cdr3_aa: CASSYTETSPLGAFF; cdr3_nt: TGTGCCAGCAGTTACACAGAGACTTCTCCTCTCGGGGCTTTCTTT
cdr3_length: 18; j_call: TRBJ1-3; d_call: TRBD1; v_call: TRBV12-3/TRBV12-4; clone_size: NA; cdr3_aa: CASSFLHGTGISGNTIYF; cdr3_nt: TGTGCCAGCAGTTTCCTCCACGGGACAGGGATATCTGGAAACACCATATATTTT
cdr3_length: 15; j_call: TRBJ1-5; d_call: TRBD1; v_call: TRBV30; clone_size: NA; cdr3_aa: CAWSYRGWIGGPQHF; cdr3_nt: TGTGCCTGGAGTTACAGGGGTTGGATAGGAGGGCCCCAGCATTTT
cdr3_length: 18; j_call: TRBJ2-1; d_call: TRBD2; v_call: TRBV5-1; clone_size: few; cdr3_aa: CASSLHRLAGVLVWEQFF; cdr3_nt: TGCGCCAGCAGCCTACACCGCCTAGCGGGGGTCCTTGTATGGGAGCAGTTCTTC
cdr3_length: 15; j_call: TRBJ2-1; d_call: NA; v_call: TRBV25-1; clone_size: NA; cdr3_aa: CASSAPLAGLNEQFF; cdr3_nt: TGTGCCAGCAGTGCCCCTCTGGCAGGGCTAAATGAGCAGTTCTTC
cdr3_length: 15; j_call: TRBJ2-5; d_call: TRBD2; v_call: TRBV20-1; clone_size: few; cdr3_aa: CSARGLAGASETQYF; cdr3_nt: TGCAGTGCTAGGGGACTAGCGGGGGCTTCGGAGACCCAGTACTTC
cdr3_length: 12; j_call: TRBJ1-2; d_call: NA; v_call: TRBV20-1; clone_size: NA; cdr3_aa: CSARPTAGGYTF; cdr3_nt: TGCAGTGCCCGGCCCACCGCGGGGGGCTACACCTTC
cdr3_length: 15; j_call: TRBJ1-2; d_call: NA; v_call: TRBV28; clone_size: NA; cdr3_aa: CASSLPDGPKGGYTF; cdr3_nt: TGTGCCAGCAGCCTTCCCGACGGTCCTAAGGGTGGCTACACCTTC
cdr3_length: 17; j_call: TRBJ2-6; d_call: NA; v_call: TRBV12-3/TRBV12-4; clone_size: NA; cdr3_aa: CASNSQTGNSGANVLTF; cdr3_nt: TGTGCCAGCAACTCCCAAACGGGGAACTCTGGGGCCAACGTCCTGACTTTC
cdr3_length: 19; j_call: TRBJ2-2; d_call: TRBD2; v_call: TRBV5-1; clone_size: NA; cdr3_aa: CASSPGLAVYFDNTGELFF; cdr3_nt: TGCGCCAGCAGCCCAGGACTAGCGGTCTATTTCGATAACACCGGGGAGCTGTTTTTT
cdr3_length: 15; j_call: TRBJ1-1; d_call: NA; v_call: TRBV15; clone_size: few; cdr3_aa: CATAKADALNTEAFF; cdr3_nt: TGTGCCACCGCAAAAGCCGACGCTTTGAACACTGAAGCTTTCTTT
cdr3_length: 17; j_call: TRBJ2-1; d_call: TRBD1; v_call: TRBV7-8; clone_size: NA; cdr3_aa: CASSPLPGTGVYNEQFF; cdr3_nt: TGTGCCAGCAGCCCCCTCCCCGGGACAGGGGTCTACAATGAGCAGTTCTTC
cdr3_length: 14; j_call: TRBJ2-7; d_call: NA; v_call: TRBV6-1; clone_size: NA; cdr3_aa: CASSKQGKSYEQYF; cdr3_nt: TGTGCCAGCAGCAAACAGGGTAAATCCTACGAGCAGTACTTC
cdr3_length: 17; j_call: TRBJ2-7; d_call: NA; v_call: TRBV7-6; clone_size: few; cdr3_aa: CASSLDPRGKVNTEQYF; cdr3_nt: TGTGCCAGCAGCTTAGATCCCAGGGGTAAGGTGAATACCGAGCAGTACTTC
cdr3_length: 13; j_call: TRBJ2-5; d_call: NA; v_call: TRBV5-1; clone_size: NA; cdr3_aa: CASIWRTKETQYF; cdr3_nt: TGCGCCAGCATTTGGAGGACAAAAGAGACCCAGTACTTC
cdr3_length: 15; j_call: TRBJ2-7; d_call: TRBD1; v_call: TRBV4-1; clone_size: few; cdr3_aa: CASSPFTGATYEQYF; cdr3_nt: TGCGCCAGCAGCCCCTTCACAGGGGCCACCTACGAGCAGTACTTC
cdr3_length: 15; j_call: TRBJ1-4; d_call: TRBD1; v_call: TRBV12-3/TRBV12-4; clone_size: NA; cdr3_aa: CASSVKQGKREKLFF; cdr3_nt: TGTGCCAGCAGTGTCAAACAGGGGAAGCGTGAAAAACTGTTTTTT
cdr3_length: 15; j_call: TRBJ2-7; d_call: NA; v_call: TRBV6-2/TRBV6-3; clone_size: once; cdr3_aa: CASSYLHRGVYEQYF; cdr3_nt: TGTGCCAGCAGTTACTTGCACCGAGGGGTCTACGAGCAGTACTTC